This entry is about one T cell receptor beta chain. Participants had their cohort set by participant-reported clinical history. In the authors' workflow: For nucleated cells, counts were estimated from reference gene primer amplification. Data came from immunoSEQ multiplex PCR; TCRdb stores just in-frame clones and leaves some out. V and J calls and clone size are as listed in that table; D and trimming were resolved from the DNA. The data show roughly 200,000 clones, with around 90% seen just once and 7.2% held by the top ten. The source of the sample is a study of blood T cell repertoires in COVID-19. Overall study: Samples representing acute and convalescent COVID-19 were sourced from the United States, Italy and Spain. Sources were T cells, B-cell-depleted T cells, or PBMCs; the material itself was cDNA or gDNA.

Trimming removed 4 bases from V and 4 bases from J; junction bases left unmatched: 7. Germline values: CDR1 SGHTA, CDR2 FQGNSA. The CDR3 length is 15 residues. Sequencing was performed on PBMCs or T cells enriched from blood (not recorded which). This clonotype was obtained from a man under 40 in a cohort exposed to, infected with or recovered from COVID-19 (not recorded which). This sequence joins TRBV7-2 and TRBJ2-1, with 7 bases aligning to TRBD2. In DNA form, the CDR3 reads TGTGCCAGCAGCTCTCGGGGGGAGAGGTACAATGAGCAGTTCTTC. Protein sequence: CASSSRGERYNEQFF.